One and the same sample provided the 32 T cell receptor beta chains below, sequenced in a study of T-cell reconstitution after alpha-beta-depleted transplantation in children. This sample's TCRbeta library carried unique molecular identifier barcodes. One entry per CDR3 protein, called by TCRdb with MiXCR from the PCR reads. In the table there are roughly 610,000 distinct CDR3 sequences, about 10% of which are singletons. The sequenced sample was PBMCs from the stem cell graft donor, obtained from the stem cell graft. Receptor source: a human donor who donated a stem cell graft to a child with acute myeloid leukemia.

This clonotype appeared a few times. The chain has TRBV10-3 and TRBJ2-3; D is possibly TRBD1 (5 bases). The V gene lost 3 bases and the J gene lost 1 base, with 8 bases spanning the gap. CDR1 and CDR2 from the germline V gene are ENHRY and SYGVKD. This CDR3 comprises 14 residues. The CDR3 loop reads CAISDSTGTDTQYF. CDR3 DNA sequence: TGTGCCATCAGTGACTCGACAGGCACAGATACGCAGTATTTT.

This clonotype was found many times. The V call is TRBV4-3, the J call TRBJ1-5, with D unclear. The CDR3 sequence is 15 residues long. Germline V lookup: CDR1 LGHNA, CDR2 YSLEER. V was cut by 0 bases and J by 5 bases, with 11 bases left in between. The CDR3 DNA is TGCGCCAGCAGCCAAGAGTTCGGTAAAGATCAGCCCCAGCATTTT. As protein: CASSQEFGKDQPQHF.

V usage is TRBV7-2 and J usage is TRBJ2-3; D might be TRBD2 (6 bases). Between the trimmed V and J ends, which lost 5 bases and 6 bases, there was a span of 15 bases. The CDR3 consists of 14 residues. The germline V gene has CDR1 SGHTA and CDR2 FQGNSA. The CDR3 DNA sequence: TGTGCCAGCAGCCAGGGACTCCGGGAGGATACGCAGTATTTT. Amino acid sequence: CASSQGLREDTQYF.

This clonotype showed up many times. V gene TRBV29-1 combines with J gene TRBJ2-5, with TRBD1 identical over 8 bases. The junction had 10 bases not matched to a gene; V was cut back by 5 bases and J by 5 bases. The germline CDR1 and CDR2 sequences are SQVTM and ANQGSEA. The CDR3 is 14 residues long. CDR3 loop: CSVWLGQAGETQYF. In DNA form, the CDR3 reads TGCAGCGTTTGGTTGGGACAGGCGGGGGAGACCCAGTACTTC.

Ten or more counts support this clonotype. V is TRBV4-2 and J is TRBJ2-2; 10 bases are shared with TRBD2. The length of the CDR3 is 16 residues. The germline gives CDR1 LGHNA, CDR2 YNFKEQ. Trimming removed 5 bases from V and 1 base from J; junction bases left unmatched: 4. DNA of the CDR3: TGTGCCAGCAGCTCACCTAGCGGGAGGAACACCGGGGAGCTGTTTTTT. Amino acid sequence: CASSSPSGRNTGELFF.

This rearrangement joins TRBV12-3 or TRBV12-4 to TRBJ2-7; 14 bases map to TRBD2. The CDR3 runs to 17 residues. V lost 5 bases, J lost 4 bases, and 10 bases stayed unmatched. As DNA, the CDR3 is TGTGCCAGCAGTATTGGGACTAGCGGGAGTAAGGTATACGAGCAGTACTTC. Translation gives CASSIGTSGSKVYEQYF.

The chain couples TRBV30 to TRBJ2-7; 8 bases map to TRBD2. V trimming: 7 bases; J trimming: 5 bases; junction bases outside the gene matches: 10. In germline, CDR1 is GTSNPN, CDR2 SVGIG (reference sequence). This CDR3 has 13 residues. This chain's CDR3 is CASTLAGGNEQYF. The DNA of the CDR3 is TGTGCCTCTACTTTGGCGGGAGGCAACGAGCAGTACTTC.

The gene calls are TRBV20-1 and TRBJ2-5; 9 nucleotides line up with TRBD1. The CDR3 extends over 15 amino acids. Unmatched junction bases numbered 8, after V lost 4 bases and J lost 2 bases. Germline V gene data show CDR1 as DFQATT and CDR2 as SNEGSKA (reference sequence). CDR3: CSATPGTGLQETQYF. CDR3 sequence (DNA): TGCAGTGCTACCCCCGGGACAGGGCTGCAAGAGACCCAGTACTTC.

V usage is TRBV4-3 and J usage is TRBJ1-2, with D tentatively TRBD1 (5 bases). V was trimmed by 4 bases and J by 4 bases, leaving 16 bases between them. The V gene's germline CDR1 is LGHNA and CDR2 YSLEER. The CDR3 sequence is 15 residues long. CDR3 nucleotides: TGCGCCAGCAGCCCAGGAGGGGCAGCCACCTATGGCTACACCTTC. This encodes CASSPGGAATYGYTF.

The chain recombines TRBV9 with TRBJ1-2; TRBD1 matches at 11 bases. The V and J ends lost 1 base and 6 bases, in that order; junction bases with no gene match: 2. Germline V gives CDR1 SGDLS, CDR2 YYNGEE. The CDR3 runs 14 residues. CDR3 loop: CASSVRTGGNGYTF. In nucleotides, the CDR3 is TGTGCCAGCAGCGTACGGACAGGGGGCAATGGCTACACCTTC.

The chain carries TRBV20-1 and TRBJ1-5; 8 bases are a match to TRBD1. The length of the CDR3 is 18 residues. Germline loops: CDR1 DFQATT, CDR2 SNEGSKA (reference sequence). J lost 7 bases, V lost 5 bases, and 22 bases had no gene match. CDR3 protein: CSAPNTGGPITSLQPQHF. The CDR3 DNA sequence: TGCAGTGCTCCAAACACAGGGGGGCCTATCACAAGCCTGCAGCCCCAGCATTTT.

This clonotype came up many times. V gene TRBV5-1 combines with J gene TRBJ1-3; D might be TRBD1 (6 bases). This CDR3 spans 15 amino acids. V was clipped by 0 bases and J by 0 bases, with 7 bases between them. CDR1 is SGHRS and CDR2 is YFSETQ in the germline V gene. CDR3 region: CASSLEGGSGNTIYF. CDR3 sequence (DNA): TGCGCCAGCAGCTTGGAAGGGGGCTCTGGAAACACCATATATTTT. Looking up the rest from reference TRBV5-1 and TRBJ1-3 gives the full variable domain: KAGVTQTPRYLIKTRGQQVTLSCSPISGHRSVSWYQQTPGQGLQFLFEYFSETQRNKGNFPGRFSGRQFSNSRSEMNVSTLELGDSALYLCASSLEGGSGNTIYFGEGSWLTVV.

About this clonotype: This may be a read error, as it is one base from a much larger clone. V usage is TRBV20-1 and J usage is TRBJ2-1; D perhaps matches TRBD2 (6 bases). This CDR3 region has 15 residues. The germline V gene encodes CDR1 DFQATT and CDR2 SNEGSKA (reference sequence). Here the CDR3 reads CCARDLAGSSNEQFF. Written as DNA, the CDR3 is TGCTGTGCTAGAGATCTTGCCGGGAGTTCTAATGAGCAGTTCTTC.

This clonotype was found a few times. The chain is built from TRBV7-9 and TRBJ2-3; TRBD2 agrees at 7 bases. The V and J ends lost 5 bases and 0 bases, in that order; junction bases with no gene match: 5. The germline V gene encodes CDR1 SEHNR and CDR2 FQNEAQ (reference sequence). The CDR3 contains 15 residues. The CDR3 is CASSTSAISTDTQYF. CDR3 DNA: TGTGCCAGCAGCACTAGCGCAATTAGCACAGATACGCAGTATTTT.

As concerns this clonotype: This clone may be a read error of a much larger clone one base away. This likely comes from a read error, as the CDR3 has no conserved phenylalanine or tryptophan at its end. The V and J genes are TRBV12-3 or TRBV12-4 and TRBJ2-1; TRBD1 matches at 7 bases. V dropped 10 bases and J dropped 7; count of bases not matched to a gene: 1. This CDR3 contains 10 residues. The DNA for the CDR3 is TGTGCCACGACAGGGAATGAGCAGTTCTTG. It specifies CATTGNEQFL.

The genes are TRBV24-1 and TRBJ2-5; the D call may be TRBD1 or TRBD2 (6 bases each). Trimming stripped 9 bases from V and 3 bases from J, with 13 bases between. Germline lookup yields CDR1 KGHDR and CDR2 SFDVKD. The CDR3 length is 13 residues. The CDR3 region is CATGEGGKETQYF. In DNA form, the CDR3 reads TGTGCCACCGGCGAGGGGGGAAAAGAGACCCAGTACTTC.

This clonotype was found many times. This CDR3 reads CASRTGEEQYF. CDR3 nucleotide sequence: TGTGCCAGCAGGACAGGGGAAGAGCAGTACTTC. The V and J genes are TRBV6-1 and TRBJ2-7; TRBD1 matches 8 bases. The V segment lost 6 bases and the J segment 7 bases; nucleotides outside the gene matches: 2. The CDR3 extends over 11 amino acids. CDR1 and CDR2 from the germline V gene are MNHNS and SASEGT.

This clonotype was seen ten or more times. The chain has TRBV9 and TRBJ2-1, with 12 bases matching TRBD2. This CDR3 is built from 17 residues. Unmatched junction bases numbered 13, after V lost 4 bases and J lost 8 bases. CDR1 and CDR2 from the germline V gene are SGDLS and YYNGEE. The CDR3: CASSKTSGSAGGHEQFF. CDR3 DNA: TGTGCCAGCAGCAAGACTAGCGGGAGCGCTGGGGGCCATGAGCAGTTCTTC.

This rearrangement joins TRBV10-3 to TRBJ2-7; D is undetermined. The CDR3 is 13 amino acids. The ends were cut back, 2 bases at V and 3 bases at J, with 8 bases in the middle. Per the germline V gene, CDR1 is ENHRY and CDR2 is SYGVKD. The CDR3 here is CAISEGDLYEQYF. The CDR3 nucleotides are TGTGCCATCAGTGAGGGTGACCTCTACGAGCAGTACTTC.

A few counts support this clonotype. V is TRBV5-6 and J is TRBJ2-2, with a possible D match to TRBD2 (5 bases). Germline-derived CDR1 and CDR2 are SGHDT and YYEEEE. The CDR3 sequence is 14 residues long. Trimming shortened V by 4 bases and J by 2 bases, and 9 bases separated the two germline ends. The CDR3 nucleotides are TGTGCCAGCAGCCCGGACTTTAACACCGGGGAGCTGTTTTTT. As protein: CASSPDFNTGELFF.

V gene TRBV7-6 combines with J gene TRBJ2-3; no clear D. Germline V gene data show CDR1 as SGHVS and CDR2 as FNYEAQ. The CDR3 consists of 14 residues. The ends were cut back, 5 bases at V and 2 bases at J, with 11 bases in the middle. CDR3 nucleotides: TGTGCCAGCAGCCCGTCCCCGGCCACAGATACGCAGTATTTT. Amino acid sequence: CASSPSPATDTQYF.

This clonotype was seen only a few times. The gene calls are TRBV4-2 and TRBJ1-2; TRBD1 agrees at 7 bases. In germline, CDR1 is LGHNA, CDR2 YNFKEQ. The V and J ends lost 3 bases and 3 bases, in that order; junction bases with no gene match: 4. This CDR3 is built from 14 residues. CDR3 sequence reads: CASSQPGTDYGYTF. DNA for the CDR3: TGTGCCAGCAGCCAGCCCGGGACAGACTATGGCTACACCTTC.

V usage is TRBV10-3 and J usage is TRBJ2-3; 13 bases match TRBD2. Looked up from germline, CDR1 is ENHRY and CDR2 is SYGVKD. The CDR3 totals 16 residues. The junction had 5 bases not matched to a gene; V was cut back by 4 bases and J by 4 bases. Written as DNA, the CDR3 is TGTGCCATCAGTGGAATGGGGACTAGCGGGGCAGATACGCAGTATTTT. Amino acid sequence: CAISGMGTSGADTQYF.

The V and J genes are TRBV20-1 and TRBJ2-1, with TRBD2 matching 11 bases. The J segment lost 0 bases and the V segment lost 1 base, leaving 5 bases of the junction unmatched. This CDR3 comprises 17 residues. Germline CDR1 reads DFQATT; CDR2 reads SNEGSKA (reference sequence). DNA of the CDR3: TGCAGTGCTAGAGGGACTAGCGGGTTCGCCTCCTACAATGAGCAGTTCTTC. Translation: CSARGTSGFASYNEQFF.

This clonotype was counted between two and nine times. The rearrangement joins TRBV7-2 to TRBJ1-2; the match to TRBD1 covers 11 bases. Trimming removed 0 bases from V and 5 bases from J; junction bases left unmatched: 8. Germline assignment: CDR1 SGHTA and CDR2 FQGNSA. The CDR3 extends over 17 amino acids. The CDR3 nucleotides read TGTGCCAGCAGCTTAGCCGGGACAGGGGGAGCGGGGTATGGCTACACCTTC. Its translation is CASSLAGTGGAGYGYTF.

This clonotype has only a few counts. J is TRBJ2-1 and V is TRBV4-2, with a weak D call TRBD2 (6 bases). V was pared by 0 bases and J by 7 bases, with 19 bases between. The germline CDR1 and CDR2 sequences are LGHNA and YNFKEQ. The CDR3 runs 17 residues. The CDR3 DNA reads TGTGCCAGCAGCCAAGAGGGCGGAGGGCCTTTGAGGAATGAGCAGTTCTTC. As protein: CASSQEGGGPLRNEQFF.

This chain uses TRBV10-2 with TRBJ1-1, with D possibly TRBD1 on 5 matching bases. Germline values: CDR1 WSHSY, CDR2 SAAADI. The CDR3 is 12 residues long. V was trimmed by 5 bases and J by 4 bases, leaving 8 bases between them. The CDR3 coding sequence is TGCGCCAGCAGTCACGGGGCCACTGAAGCTTTCTTT. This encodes CASSHGATEAFF.

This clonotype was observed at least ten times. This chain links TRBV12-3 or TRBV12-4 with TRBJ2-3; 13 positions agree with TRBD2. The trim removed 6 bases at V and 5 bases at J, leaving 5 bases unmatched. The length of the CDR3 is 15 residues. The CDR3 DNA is TGTGCCAGCAGGAGGACTAGCGGGAGTATAGATACGCAGTATTTT. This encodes CASRRTSGSIDTQYF.

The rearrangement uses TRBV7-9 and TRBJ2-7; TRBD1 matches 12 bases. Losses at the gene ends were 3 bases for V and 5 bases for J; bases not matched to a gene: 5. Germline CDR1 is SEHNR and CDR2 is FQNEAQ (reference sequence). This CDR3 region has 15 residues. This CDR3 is CASSFRDRGQHEQYF. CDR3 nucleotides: TGTGCCAGCAGCTTTCGGGACAGGGGGCAACACGAGCAGTACTTC.

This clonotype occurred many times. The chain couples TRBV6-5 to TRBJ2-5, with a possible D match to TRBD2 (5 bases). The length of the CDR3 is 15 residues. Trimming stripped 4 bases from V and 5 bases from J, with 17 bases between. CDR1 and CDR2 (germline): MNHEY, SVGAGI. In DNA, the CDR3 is TGTGCCAGCAGTTTCTCCGGACTTGGTTGGGAGACCCAGTACTTC. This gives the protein CASSFSGLGWETQYF.

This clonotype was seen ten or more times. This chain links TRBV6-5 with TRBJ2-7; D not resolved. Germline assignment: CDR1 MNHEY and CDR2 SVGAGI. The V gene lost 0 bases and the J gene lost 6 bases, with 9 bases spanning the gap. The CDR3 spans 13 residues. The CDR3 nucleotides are TGTGCCAGCAGTTACTCCCCGCAGCTCGAGCAGTACTTC. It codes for CASSYSPQLEQYF.

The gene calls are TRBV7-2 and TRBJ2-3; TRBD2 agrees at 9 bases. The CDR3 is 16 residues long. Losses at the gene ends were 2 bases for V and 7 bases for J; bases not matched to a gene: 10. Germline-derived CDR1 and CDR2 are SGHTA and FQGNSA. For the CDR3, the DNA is TGTGCCAGCAGCTTAACAGGCCCAGCGGGAGGTCATACGCAGTATTTT. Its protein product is CASSLTGPAGGHTQYF.